These 24 T cell receptor beta chains originate from one sample sequenced in a study of cytomegalovirus exposure and HLA in healthy donors. Both 60 Vbeta primers and 13 Jbeta primers went into the PCR. Libraries were prepared by immunoSEQ multiplex PCR; TCRdb keeps only in-frame clonotypes and omits some of them. The repertoire holds 75,000 to 90,000 clones, with about 85% as singletons. Input material: PBMCs. These receptors originate from a man in his forties in good health and CMV-seropositive.

In this sample, this clone turned up a few times. The V call is TRBV5-1, the J call TRBJ1-3; D uncertain. V gave up 3 bases and J gave up 0 bases, with 4 bases separating them. The CDR3 spans 13 residues. Per germline, CDR1 SGHRS and CDR2 YFSETQ. The CDR3 loop reads CASSSNSGNTIYF. The DNA of the CDR3 is TGCGCCAGCAGCTCAAACTCTGGAAACACCATATATTTT.

J is TRBJ2-1 and V is TRBV5-1, with 12 positions matching TRBD1. There are 16 residues in the CDR3. Unmatched junction bases numbered 6, after V lost 0 bases and J lost 8 bases. CDR1 is SGHRS and CDR2 is YFSETQ in the germline V gene. The CDR3 bases are TGCGCCAGCAGCTTGGAGGGGGACAGGGGGCGGTATGAGCAGTTCTTC. Translation: CASSLEGDRGRYEQFF.

The J gene is TRBJ1-3, the V gene TRBV28, with 7 bases identical to TRBD1. The CDR3 covers 15 residues. CDR1 and CDR2 (germline): MDHEN, SYDVKM. V lost 0 bases and J lost 1; bases outside the gene matches: 0. The chain's CDR3 is CASSLWTGSGNTIYF. The CDR3 nucleotides read TGTGCCAGCAGTTTATGGACAGGGTCTGGAAACACCATATATTTT.

The genes are TRBV11-3 and TRBJ2-5; 7 nucleotides align to TRBD1. The junction had 13 bases not matched to a gene; V was cut back by 7 bases and J by 5 bases. This CDR3 is built from 15 residues. The germline V gene has CDR1 SGHNT and CDR2 YENEEA. This chain's CDR3 is CASTSRQGNRETQYF. CDR3 bases: TGTGCCAGCACCTCCAGACAGGGTAACAGGGAGACCCAGTACTTC.

The chain is built from TRBV11-2 and TRBJ2-5, with 9 nucleotides matching TRBD1. The last part of the DNA fits TRBJ2-7 better; the J call may be wrong. Per the germline V gene, CDR1 is SGHAT and CDR2 is FQNNGV. The CDR3 extends over 15 amino acids. CDR3 in amino acids: CASSLVQGAFYEQYF. Written as DNA, the CDR3 is TGTGCCAGCAGCTTAGTACAGGGGGCCTTTTACGAGCAGTACTTC.

This clone was detected only once. The chain links TRBV10-2 to TRBJ2-2; D uncertain. The CDR3 totals 12 residues. The ends were cut back, 7 bases at V and 4 bases at J, with 7 bases in the middle. From germline, CDR1 is WSHSY and CDR2 SAAADI. CDR3 bases: TGCGCCAGCACCCTCCCCACCGGGGAGCTGTTTTTT. This encodes CASTLPTGELFF.

The rearrangement links TRBV5-1 to TRBJ2-7; the D gene is possibly TRBD1 (6 bases). The CDR3 extends over 14 amino acids. V was trimmed by 0 bases and J by 5 bases, leaving 12 bases between them. Germline-derived CDR1 and CDR2 are SGHRS and YFSETQ. The CDR3 bases are TGCGCCAGCAGCTTGGGTCAGGGGTTGGACGAGCAGTACTTC. It yields the protein CASSLGQGLDEQYF.

V is TRBV27 and J is TRBJ2-7; 7 nucleotides match TRBD2. The CDR3 sequence is 13 residues long. J was trimmed by 0 bases and V by 8 bases; bases with no gene match: 4. Germline V gene lookup returns CDR1 MNHEY and CDR2 SMNVEV (reference sequence). The CDR3 DNA is TGTGCCAGCGGATCGGGAGGCTCCTACGAGCAGTACTTC. Encoded protein: CASGSGGSYEQYF.

The table lists this clone with a few counts. The chain is built from TRBV6-5 and TRBJ2-3; D uncertain. CDR1 is MNHEY and CDR2 is SVGAGI in the germline V gene. V lost 4 bases to trimming and J lost 0 bases, with 11 bases between them. The CDR3 spans 15 residues. CDR3 region: CASSFRLASTDTQYF. CDR3 DNA sequence: TGTGCCAGCAGTTTCAGACTCGCCAGCACAGATACGCAGTATTTT.

As to this clone: The junction does not match germline at one end; this may be a read error. The same CDR3 is also encoded by other DNA sequences in this sample. V usage is TRBV11-2 and J usage is TRBJ2-1; 8 bases map to TRBD2. Germline CDR1 reads SGHAT; CDR2 reads FQNNGV. The CDR3 extends over 16 amino acids. The CDR3 DNA is TGTGCCAGCAGCCTAGATAGCGGGGATCGGGTGAATGAGCAGTTCTTC. It translates to CASSLDSGDRVNEQFF.

V and J are TRBV27 and TRBJ2-7; 8 bases fit TRBD1. Germline CDR1 and CDR2: MNHEY and SMNVEV (reference sequence). CDR3 length: 17 amino acids. Losses at the gene ends were 0 bases for V and 0 bases for J; bases not matched to a gene: 7. The CDR3 sequence: CASSLSFQGANSYEQYF. In DNA, the CDR3 is TGTGCCAGCAGTTTATCGTTCCAGGGGGCAAACTCCTACGAGCAGTACTTC.

The chain recombines TRBV2 with TRBJ1-2; D is unresolved. Per the germline V gene, CDR1 is SNHLY and CDR2 is FYNNEI. Trimming pared 1 base from V and 7 bases from J, leaving 10 bases between. CDR3 size: 13 residues. CDR3 sequence (DNA): TGTGCCAGCAGTGAAGTAGGAGCTATTGGCTACACCTTC. This codes for CASSEVGAIGYTF.

This clone was counted a single time. CDR3 in amino acids: CASSLVGTSGMYEQFF. The CDR3 nucleotides read TGTGCCAGCAGCTTAGTAGGGACTAGCGGGATGTATGAGCAGTTCTTC. V is TRBV11-2 and J is TRBJ2-1; 13 positions match TRBD2. This CDR3 comprises 16 residues. The trim removed 1 base at V and 8 bases at J, leaving 5 bases unmatched. CDR1 is SGHAT and CDR2 is FQNNGV in the germline V gene.

This sequence joins TRBV23-1 and TRBJ2-1, with unresolved D. TRBV23-1 is reported as an ORF; its role is uncertain. V was pared by 0 bases and J by 0 bases, with 6 bases between. The CDR3 spans 15 residues. The CDR3 DNA reads TGCGCCAGCAGTCAATCTCCTAGCTCCTACAATGAGCAGTTCTTC. Amino acid sequence: CASSQSPSSYNEQFF.

The rearrangement links TRBV27 to TRBJ2-5; a weak D match, TRBD1 (5 bases). V was pared by 4 bases and J by 4 bases, with 10 bases between. The CDR3 loop spans 13 amino acids. Per germline, CDR1 MNHEY and CDR2 SMNVEV (reference sequence). In DNA, the CDR3 is TGTGCCAGCAGTTGGGGCCGAGGAGAGACCCAGTACTTC. Encoded protein: CASSWGRGETQYF.

The chain recombines TRBV5-1 with TRBJ1-4; 8 bases fit TRBD1. This CDR3 region has 15 residues. The germline CDR1 and CDR2 sequences are SGHRS and YFSETQ. Losses at the gene ends were 5 bases for V and 0 bases for J; bases not matched to a gene: 3. The CDR3 loop reads CASRQGDTTNEKLFF. The CDR3 DNA sequence: TGCGCCAGCAGACAGGGGGATACAACTAATGAAAAACTGTTTTTT.

The chain uses TRBV7-8 and TRBJ2-1, with TRBD2 matching over 9 bases. V lost 1 base and J lost 8; bases outside the gene matches: 15. CDR3 length: 18 amino acids. The germline gives CDR1 SGHVS, CDR2 FQNEAQ. The CDR3 reads CASSLGLAGKIWEDEQFF. The DNA of the CDR3 is TGTGCCAGCAGCTTAGGCCTAGCGGGAAAGATTTGGGAGGATGAGCAGTTCTTC.

In its sample, this clone was seen once. The chain is built from TRBV2 and TRBJ2-5, with 9 positions matching TRBD1. The germline gives CDR1 SNHLY, CDR2 FYNNEI. This CDR3 is 15 amino acids long. Germline trimming cut 4 bases from V and 5 bases from J; bases unmatched to any gene: 8. CDR3 bases: TGTGCCAGCAGTGGAGGACGGGACAGGGTGGAGACCCAGTACTTC. Translation gives CASSGGRDRVETQYF.

The chain couples TRBV6-1 to TRBJ1-3; no reliable D call. The V gene lost 7 bases and the J gene lost 0 bases, with 13 bases spanning the gap. There are 15 residues in the CDR3. Per germline, CDR1 MNHNS and CDR2 SASEGT. The CDR3 sequence is CASNVQNPSGNTIYF. Here the CDR3 DNA reads TGTGCCAGCAACGTACAGAACCCCTCTGGAAACACCATATATTTT.

This clone was recorded a few times. This chain links TRBV18 with TRBJ2-5; D perhaps matches TRBD2 (5 bases). Germline V gene sequence: CDR1 KGHSH, CDR2 LQKENI. The CDR3 spans 14 residues. The V and J ends lost 3 bases and 3 bases respectively, with 11 bases between them. In nucleotides, the CDR3 is TGTGCCAGCTCACCCAGCGGACGTAAAGAGACCCAGTACTTC. It yields the protein CASSPSGRKETQYF. Together with reference TRBV18 and TRBJ2-5, the CDR3 gives the full variable domain: NAGVMQNPRHLVRRRGQEARLRCSPMKGHSHVYWYRQLPEEGLKFMVYLQKENIIDESGMPKERFSAEFPKEGPSILRIQQVVRGDSAAYFCASSPSGRKETQYFGPGTRLLVL.

The V and J genes are TRBV5-4 and TRBJ2-3, with 9 bases lining up with TRBD2. The CDR3 is 15 residues long. Unmatched junction bases numbered 1, after V lost 1 base and J lost 1 base. Per germline, CDR1 SGHNT and CDR2 YYREEE (reference sequence). This CDR3 is CASSLRTSGTDTQYF. The CDR3 DNA is TGTGCCAGCAGCTTGCGGACTAGCGGCACAGATACGCAGTATTTT.

This chain connects TRBV11-2 to TRBJ2-7; 9 bases are shared with TRBD1. V lost 1 base and J lost 3; bases outside the gene matches: 7. The germline V gene encodes CDR1 SGHAT and CDR2 FQNNGV. The CDR3 consists of 16 residues. The CDR3 DNA sequence: TGTGCCAGCAGCTTAGGGGGGACAGGGAAGATCTACGAGCAGTACTTC. Amino acid sequence: CASSLGGTGKIYEQYF.

The chain is built from TRBV6-1 and TRBJ2-5; TRBD2 might be the D (6 bases). Germline loops: CDR1 MNHNS, CDR2 SASEGT. Trimming removed 1 base at V and 2 bases at J, with 11 bases between. The CDR3 spans 15 residues. The CDR3: CASSEVLGGQETQYF. The CDR3 DNA is TGTGCCAGCAGTGAAGTTTTGGGGGGTCAAGAGACCCAGTACTTC.

The V gene is TRBV6-1, the J gene TRBJ1-5, with 7 nucleotides matching TRBD1. The CDR3 runs 15 residues. Germline trimming cut 7 bases from V and 0 bases from J; bases unmatched to any gene: 6. The germline V gene has CDR1 MNHNS and CDR2 SASEGT. The CDR3: CASIGTAHSNQPQHF. CDR3 sequence (DNA): TGTGCCAGCATAGGGACAGCCCATAGCAATCAGCCCCAGCATTTT.